The present T cell receptor beta chain was sequenced within a study of cytomegalovirus exposure and HLA in healthy donors. Overall study findings and caveats: The authors judged a highly shared variant cluster likely a sequencing artifact.

A note on this clone: Its antigen remains unidentified.

The study ran its PCR with 60 Vbeta and 13 Jbeta primers. The assay was immunoSEQ multiplex PCR, and TCRdb's table has in-frame clones only and misses some. The table lists more than 100,000 clones, with roughly 3.5% in the top ten. The V gene end was trimmed by 8 bases and the J gene end by 6 bases; junction bases not matched to a gene: 8. The CDR3 loop spans 14 amino acids. Looked up from germline, CDR1 is MDHEN and CDR2 is SYDVKM. The chain combines TRBV28 with TRBJ1-5, with 9 bases fitting TRBD1. What was sequenced was PBMCs. The TCR originated in a man aged 40-49 years in good health and CMV-seronegative. The CDR3 region is CASDDRGKTQPQHF. Written as DNA, the CDR3 is TGTGCCAGCGACGACAGGGGGAAGACTCAGCCCCAGCATTTT.